The present TCR beta chain was sequenced within a study of blood T cell repertoires in COVID-19. Study-wide background: Nucleic acid was either cDNA or gDNA, and it came from T cells, B-cell-depleted T cells, or PBMCs.

Using immunoSEQ multiplex PCR, the repertoire was profiled, and TCRdb retains in-frame clones only, with some absent. The table has more than 200,000 clones, more than 75% seen once. V was trimmed by 5 bases and J by 7 bases, leaving 17 bases between them. The germline V gene encodes CDR1 KGHDR and CDR2 SFDVKD. This CDR3 region has 15 residues. Recruited during active infection, patients (from Seattle) were subsequently followed longitudinally. The gene calls are TRBV24-1 and TRBJ1-5, with D maybe TRBD1 (6 bases). This clonotype was obtained from a man in his forties or fifties with COVID-19, enrolled during active disease. The sequenced material came from peripheral blood. The CDR3: CATSGTTGPDQPQHF. The CDR3, as DNA: TGTGCCACCAGTGGAACCACAGGGCCCGACCAGCCCCAGCATTTT.